The T cell receptor (beta chain) described here comes from a study of monozygotic twins with inflammatory bowel disease. Germline assignment: CDR1 MGHRA and CDR2 YSYEKL. This CDR3 contains 15 residues. TCRdb reprocessed the 5' RACE reads and reports one entry per CDR3 protein, with no DNA. The repertoire shows approximately 330,000 distinct CDR3 sequences; the top ten hold 2% to 2.5%. The sequence was obtained from a human donor with ulcerative colitis or Crohn's disease, or a healthy co-twin of an affected twin (not recorded which). The chain links TRBV4-1 to TRBJ1-5; without DNA, the TCRdb call of TRBD1 cannot be checked. Source material: blood. CDR3: CASSPRDVSNQPQHF.